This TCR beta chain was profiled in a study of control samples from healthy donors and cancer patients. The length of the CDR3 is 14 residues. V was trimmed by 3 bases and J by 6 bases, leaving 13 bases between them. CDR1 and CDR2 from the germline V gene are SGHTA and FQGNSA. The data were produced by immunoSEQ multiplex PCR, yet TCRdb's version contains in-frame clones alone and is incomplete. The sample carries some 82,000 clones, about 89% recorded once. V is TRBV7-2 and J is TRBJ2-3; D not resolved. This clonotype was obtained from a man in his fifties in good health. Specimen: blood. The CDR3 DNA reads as TGTGCCAGCAGCTTGGCGCTGTCGGTGGATACGCAGTATTTT. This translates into CASSLALSVDTQYF.